This note documents a single T cell receptor beta chain sequence. Its antigen specificity is not known. No base quality values were provided; no much bigger clone lies one nucleotide off. This same CDR3 is encoded by further DNA sequences in the sample. Participants in the prospective study were enrolled through a virtual design, were aged roughly 18 to 100 years, and lived in under 25 United States geographic areas. In the prospective study, participants were assigned to cohorts based on the clinical history participants reported in a screening survey and a study questionnaire. Mobile phlebotomists in the prospective study collected whole blood, serum and a nasopharyngeal or oropharyngeal swab from every participant. Additional blood draws and questionnaires over an approximately 2-month period could optionally be provided by prospective study participants. Blood samples from the prospective study were shipped frozen or at room temperature prior to DNA extraction.

TCRbeta CDR3 regions were amplified from genomic DNA using the immunoSEQ Assay, a bias-controlled multiplex PCR. The study's processing was this. The number of nucleated cells in each sample was estimated by amplification of reference gene primers within the assay. To quantify the absolute abundance of each unique TCRbeta CDR3 rearrangement, sequence reads were collapsed and filtered. Productive Simpson clonality was computed per sample as the square root of Simpson's diversity index over productive rearrangements. The table comes from immuneACCESS by way of TCRdb, which keeps in-frame sequences with V and J called. Part of the clones is missing from these tables; in studies checked, under half for an unresolved V gene and the rest for unknown reasons. V, J and clone size are those of that table, while D and trimming were read from the DNA. Here the sample has around 220,000 clones; about nine tenths occur a single time. The ten largest clones represent under 6.5% of the sample.

This specimen belongs to a study of blood T cell repertoires in COVID-19 (dated by TCRdb to 2018 to 2020). Background for the entire study: Samples from collaborators originated in the United States, Italy and Spain and spanned both the acute and convalescent phases of COVID-19. The prospective study material was composed of cDNA or gDNA derived from T cells, B-cell-depleted T cells, or PBMCs. Deeply sampled blood TCRbeta repertoires from subjects exposed to, actively infected with, or recovered from COVID-19 were included in the dataset. The repertoires were released in a freely available public database intended as a resource for research on the immune response to SARS-CoV-2. Samples were obtained from the ongoing ImmuneRACE study (first 160 participants) and from over 1,000 subjects provided by 6 global collaborators. A de-identified subject ID, COVID-19 status, age in years and sex were almost always included in the sample metadata. Where available, HLA class I and class II types were obtained from metadata supplied by the sample provider rather than from assay-based typing. What the authors observed across the whole study: The amount of clinical and demographic metadata varied by source and participant and was provided uncurated.

The cysteine opens and the phenylalanine closes a CDR3 of 16 amino acids. Only the CDR3 DNA is retained, 48 bases long and in frame from the first base. In the germline V gene, CDR1 corresponds to MNHEY and CDR2 to SVGAGI. V is clipped by 0 bases and J by 4 bases, and the sequence between their germline boundaries is 15 bases long. The clonotype was recovered from a woman aged 25-40 years with acute COVID-19. What was sequenced was PBMCs or T cells enriched from blood (not recorded which). This sequence uses TRBV6-5 and TRBJ1-2; TRBD1 is possibly the D segment (5 matching bases). The DNA sequence follows: TGTGCCAGCAGTTACTCGACGGGGGGAGGGATCTATGGCTACACCTTC. Its protein is CASSYSTGGGIYGYTF.